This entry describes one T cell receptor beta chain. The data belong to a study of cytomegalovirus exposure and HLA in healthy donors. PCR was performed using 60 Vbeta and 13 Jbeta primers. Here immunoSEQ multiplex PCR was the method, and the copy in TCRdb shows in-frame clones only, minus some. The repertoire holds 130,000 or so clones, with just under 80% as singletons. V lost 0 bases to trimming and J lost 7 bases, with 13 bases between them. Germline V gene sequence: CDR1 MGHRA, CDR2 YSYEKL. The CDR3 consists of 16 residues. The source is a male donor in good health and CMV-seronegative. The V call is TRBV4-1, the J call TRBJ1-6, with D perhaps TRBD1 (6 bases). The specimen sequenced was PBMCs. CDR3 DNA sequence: TGCGCCAGCAGCCAAGAAGGGGGACGGTTCAATTCACCCCTCCACTTT. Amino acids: CASSQEGGRFNSPLHF.